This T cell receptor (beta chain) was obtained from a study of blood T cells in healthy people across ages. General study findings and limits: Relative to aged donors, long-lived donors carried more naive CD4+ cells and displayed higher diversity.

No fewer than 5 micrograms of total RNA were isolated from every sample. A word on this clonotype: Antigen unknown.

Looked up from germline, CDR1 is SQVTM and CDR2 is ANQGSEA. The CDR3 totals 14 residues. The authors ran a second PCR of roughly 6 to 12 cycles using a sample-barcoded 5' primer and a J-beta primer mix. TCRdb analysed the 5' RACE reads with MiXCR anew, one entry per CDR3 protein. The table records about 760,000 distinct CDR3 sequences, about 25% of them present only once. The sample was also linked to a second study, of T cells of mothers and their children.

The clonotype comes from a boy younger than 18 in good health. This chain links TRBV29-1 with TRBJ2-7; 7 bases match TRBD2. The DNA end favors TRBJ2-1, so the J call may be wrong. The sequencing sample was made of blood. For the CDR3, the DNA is TGCAGCCTCCCTTTGGGGGGAGGGTCGGGTGAGCAGTTCTTC. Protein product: CSLPLGGGSGEQFF.